One TCR beta chain is described in this entry. This sample stems from a study of STAT5B mutations in CD4+ large granular lymphocyte leukemia. Sequencing used immunoSEQ multiplex PCR; TCRdb keeps in-frame clones, though not all of them. Among about 33,000 clones, approximately 80% were seen once, and the ten largest hold nearly 4.5%. The trim removed 4 bases at V and 4 bases at J, leaving 3 bases unmatched. Germline V gene lookup returns CDR1 LGHNA and CDR2 YSLEER. The CDR3 runs 14 residues. The rearrangement links TRBV4-3 to TRBJ2-7; 11 nucleotides agree with TRBD2. The sample comprised CD4+ T cells from blood buffy coats. The TCR comes from a human donor in good health. The CDR3 is CASSPGLAEYEQYF. CDR3 sequence (DNA): TGCGCCAGCAGCCCGGGACTAGCGGAATACGAGCAGTACTTC.